Detailed here is one TCR beta chain. What it recognizes is unknown. Clones were read by immunoSEQ multiplex PCR, and TCRdb kept only the in-frame ones, dropping some. This table holds about 1,500 clones, less than 40% found once. This sample is drawn from a study of T cells in localized non-small cell lung cancer. Whole-study findings and limits: The study sequenced only one region of the tumor. As a result, intratumor heterogeneity could not be excluded and remains possible.

CDR3 length equals 14 residues. The ends lost 3 bases at V and 3 bases at J; junction bases unmatched: 2. CDR1 is MDHEN and CDR2 is SYDVKM in the germline V gene. This specimen was normal lung tissue next to the tumor, taken before any cancer treatment. The origin of this receptor is a man aged 35 to 69 with stage I lung adenocarcinoma. V and J are TRBV28 and TRBJ2-3; 8 nucleotides match TRBD2. The CDR3 nucleotides are TGTGCCAGCAGTTTTTTAGCGGGAACAGATACGCAGTATTTT. Amino acid sequence: CASSFLAGTDTQYF. Together with reference TRBV28 and TRBJ2-3, the CDR3 gives the full variable domain: DVKVTQSSRYLVKRTGEKVFLECVQDMDHENMFWYRQDPGLGLRLIYFSYDVKMKEKGDIPEGYSVSREKKERFSLILESASTNQTSMYLCASSFLAGTDTQYFGPGTRLTVL.